A selection of T cell receptor beta chains follows, all from one sample in a study of T-cell reconstitution after alpha-beta-depleted transplantation in children. TCRdb called the PCR reads again in MiXCR, with one record for every CDR3 protein. This table holds hundreds of thousands of distinct CDR3 sequences, about 17% found once. Sequencing was performed on PBMCs, mostly from graft donor cells, taken 360 days after TCRalphabeta/CD19-depleted stem cell transplant. Receptors were obtained from a boy in the first two years of life who had a stem cell transplant for Wiskott-Aldrich syndrome, so the T cells may come from the graft donor. CDR3s leave out the opening cysteine and the closing phenylalanine or tryptophan.

TRBV5-1,ASSNGLAGEGSEQY
TRBV20-1,SAERDSFYEQF
TRBV20-1,SARDPSGNTIY
TRBV27,ASRTLSGDFYEQY
TRBV27,ASKRLAANTGELF
TRBV18,ASSPEGLAGEQY
TRBV5-1,ASSWVGHRNEKLF
TRBV29-1,SVELAGDDEQF
TRBV25-1,ASSRGSGSYEQY
TRBV11-2,ASSLDREGNTDTQY
TRBV12-3/TRBV12-4,ASSFWGWDTEAF
TRBV4-1,ASRLLAGPLIGQF
TRBV29-1,SVYRGTQADTQY
TRBV20-1,SASAGQGNGYT
TRBV7-8,ASSPRPQGGEYGYT
TRBV18,ASSPGLVQETQY
TRBV20-1,SARDATGPGYGTQY
TRBV7-6,ASSTHGGPQH
TRBV12-3/TRBV12-4,ASNTGVGTTEAF
TRBV24-1,ATSGDRVPYEQY
TRBV9,ASSVFGYGETQY
TRBV28,ASSLGHFSGNTIY
TRBV10-3,AISERGGGIQY
TRBV30,AWRSRTGGLNEQF
TRBV10-3,AISKRGQEETQY